Sequencing of this T cell receptor beta chain was carried out in a study of post-analysis software for immune sequencing data. Study-level findings and limits: Controls had significantly higher normalized Chao1 diversity than multiple sclerosis patients. TRBV segments more frequent in patients than in controls numbered about 5 and included TRBV5-6, TRBV5-1 and TRBV20-1.

Germline CDR1 and CDR2: LGHNA and YSLEER. This CDR3 has 13 amino acids. Trimming pared 4 bases from V and 7 bases from J, leaving 13 bases between. This clonotype came up a few times. Its antigen remains unidentified. The library was made from cDNA and included unique molecular identifiers. Once about 0.95 to 10 million T cells were used, approximately 520,000 cDNA molecules resulted. Via MiXCR, TCRdb re-called the PCR reads, giving one row per CDR3 protein. The table lists roughly 430,000 distinct CDR3 sequences, 30% to 40% of them singletons. This clonotype was sampled from a girl aged 2 to 9 with multiple sclerosis. Sequenced: blood. This chain joins TRBV4-3 and TRBJ1-1; no definite D call. This CDR3 reads CASSPEVNREAFF. The CDR3 DNA is TGCGCCAGCAGCCCAGAGGTTAATCGTGAAGCTTTCTTT.